The 11 T cell receptor beta chains listed next were all sequenced from one sample in a study of shared clonotypes between healthy human individuals (dated by TCRdb to between 2020 and 2021). Library preparation employed the immunoSEQ multiplex PCR assay. TCRdb provides this immuneACCESS table in a form limited to in-frame rearrangements. Some clones are lacking; in checked studies, under half of them reflect an unresolved V gene, and why the rest are absent is not known. Here the sample has some 2.3 million clones; approximately 93% occur a single time. 0.35% to 0.45% of the sample is held by the ten biggest clonotypes. Sequencing was performed on naive CD4+ T cells from PBMCs. Per the publication, the cell subset or site label means: CD45RA+ positively selected. The receptor set was obtained from a man younger than 35 in good health. Some clones in this sample may be carry-over from other donors' samples.

J is TRBJ1-4 and V is TRBV6-1, with 7 bases that match TRBD1. This CDR3 has 13 residues. Trimming took 6 bases from V and 8 from J; bases not matched to a gene: 6. CDR1 is MNHNS and CDR2 is SASEGT in the germline V gene. The CDR3 sequence is CASRDRIDEKLFF. The CDR3 region has the DNA TGTGCCAGCAGGGACAGGATTGACGAAAAACTGTTTTTT.

The V and J genes are TRBV9 and TRBJ2-7; D not certain. The CDR3 is 14 amino acids. Trimming removed 0 bases from V and 1 base from J, with 8 bases in between. The germline gives CDR1 SGDLS, CDR2 YYNGEE. In DNA form, the CDR3 reads TGTGCCAGCAGCGTAGTGTCGGATTCCTACGAGCAGTACTTC. This gives the protein CASSVVSDSYEQYF.

The CDR3: CAWSHTGGYGYTF. The CDR3 nucleotides are TGTGCCTGGAGTCATACAGGGGGCTATGGCTACACCTTC. The chain is built from TRBV30 and TRBJ1-2, with 8 bases identical to TRBD1. The germline V gene encodes CDR1 GTSNPN and CDR2 SVGIG (reference sequence). V gave up 2 bases and J gave up 4 bases; unmatched junction bases: 3. The CDR3 loop spans 13 amino acids.

DNA for the CDR3: TGTGCCTGGAGTGTTCCCTCGACGGTCGAAAAACTGTTTTTT. Translation: CAWSVPSTVEKLFF. The chain couples TRBV30 to TRBJ1-4; no definite D call. CDR3 size: 14 residues. V lost 0 bases to trimming and J lost 8 bases, with 13 bases between them. The germline gives CDR1 GTSNPN, CDR2 SVGIG (reference sequence).

The chain combines TRBV2 with TRBJ2-2; the match to TRBD2 covers 7 bases. From germline, CDR1 is SNHLY and CDR2 FYNNEI. The CDR3 spans 15 residues. V dropped 6 bases and J dropped 1; count of bases not matched to a gene: 5. The CDR3 nucleotides read TGTGCCAGCAGGGGAGGGACGGAGAACACCGGGGAGCTGTTTTTT. Translating gives CASRGGTENTGELFF.

J is TRBJ1-1 and V is TRBV18, with a tentative D call TRBD1 (5 bases). Germline lookup yields CDR1 KGHSH and CDR2 LQKENI. V was clipped by 0 bases and J by 6 bases, with 14 bases between them. The length of the CDR3 is 15 residues. The CDR3 DNA is TGTGCCAGCTCACCACCCCGGGGCCTAGCCTCTGAAGCTTTCTTT. Translated, it gives CASSPPRGLASEAFF.

V usage is TRBV28 and J usage is TRBJ2-3, with D perhaps assigned TRBD1 or TRBD2 (5 bases each). This CDR3 has 15 residues. CDR1 is MDHEN, CDR2 SYDVKM, per germline. V gave up 3 bases and J gave up 3 bases, with 13 bases separating them. Here the CDR3 DNA reads TGTGCCAGCAGTTTTGGGGCCTGGGGGACAGATACGCAGTATTTT. Its translation is CASSFGAWGTDTQYF. Full variable domain (rest looked up from reference TRBV28 and TRBJ2-3): DVKVTQSSRYLVKRTGEKVFLECVQDMDHENMFWYRQDPGLGLRLIYFSYDVKMKEKGDIPEGYSVSREKKERFSLILESASTNQTSMYLCASSFGAWGTDTQYFGPGTRLTVL.

The rearrangement links TRBV25-1 to TRBJ2-5; TRBD2 agrees at 14 bases. CDR3 size: 18 residues. Germline V gene sequence: CDR1 MGHDK, CDR2 SYGVNS. V was pared by 3 bases and J by 5 bases, with 11 bases of the junction left unmatched. The CDR3 DNA follows: TGTGCCAGCAGTGACCCTTGGGGACTAGCGGGAGCGTGGGAGACCCAGTACTTC. This translates into CASSDPWGLAGAWETQYF.

Only a few counts were recorded for this clone. The chain recombines TRBV6-6 with TRBJ1-2; no clear D gene. The V gene lost 7 bases and the J gene lost 6 bases, with 15 bases spanning the gap. The CDR3 loop spans 13 amino acids. CDR1 is MNHNY and CDR2 is SVGAGI in the germline V gene (reference sequence). The CDR3 loop reads CASTPMGSDGYTF. For the CDR3, the DNA is TGTGCCAGCACCCCAATGGGGTCTGATGGCTACACCTTC.

CDR3 sequence reads: CASSTLAGVGSRETQYF. For the CDR3, the DNA is TGTGCCAGTAGTACCTTAGCGGGAGTGGGGTCGCGGGAGACCCAGTACTTC. The chain combines TRBV19 with TRBJ2-5, with 9 bases lining up with TRBD2. The trim removed 4 bases at V and 5 bases at J, leaving 14 bases unmatched. The CDR3 has 17 amino acids. Germline V lookup: CDR1 LNHDA, CDR2 SQIVND (reference sequence).

The V gene is TRBV5-5, the J gene TRBJ2-6, with 8 nucleotides matching TRBD1. Germline CDR1 SGHKS, CDR2 YYEKEE (reference sequence). V dropped 4 bases and J dropped 1; count of bases not matched to a gene: 10. This CDR3 spans 18 amino acids. Written as DNA, the CDR3 is TGTGCCAGCAGCCCCAGGACAGGGAAGTTTTCTGGGGCCAACGTCCTGACTTTC. The encoded protein is CASSPRTGKFSGANVLTF.